The 32 T cell receptor beta chains reported below all come from one sample, sequenced in a study of CD8 T cells in ankylosing spondylitis. Notes on the study in general: The study identified a TCR beta motif of seven or eight highly homologous variants that appeared characteristic of ankylosing spondylitis blood.

No antigens are known for them. Via MiXCR, TCRdb re-called the 5' RACE reads, giving one row per CDR3 protein. The table has 220,000 or so distinct CDR3 sequences, approximately 20% seen once. Source material: blood, either unsorted or a sorted T cell fraction (not recorded which). The receptor source for this set is a male donor with ankylosing spondylitis.

The chain links TRBV12-3 or TRBV12-4 to TRBJ2-2, with D unclear. This CDR3 has 14 amino acids. Trimming left V 6 bases short and J 2 bases short, with 10 bases between. The CDR3 region has the DNA TGTGCCAGCAGCAGCACGGAAAACACCGGGGAGCTGTTTTTT. Translation gives CASSSTENTGELFF.

The CDR3 loop reads CAISGGIGYNEQFF. DNA for the CDR3: TGTGCCATCAGTGGAGGGATAGGCTACAATGAGCAGTTCTTC. The chain joins TRBV10-3 to TRBJ2-1, with D perhaps matching TRBD2 (5 bases). V lost 4 bases and J lost 3, with 10 bases in between. From germline, CDR1 is ENHRY and CDR2 SYGVKD. The CDR3 runs 14 residues.

The sample holds a few counts of this clonotype. The chain is built from TRBV6-1 and TRBJ2-7, with D possibly matching TRBD2 (5 bases). The CDR3 has 12 residues. Germline-derived CDR1 and CDR2 are MNHNS and SASEGT. V gave up 3 bases and J gave up 3 bases, with 6 bases separating them. DNA of the CDR3: TGTGCCAGCAGTGACGGGAACTACGAGCAGTACTTC. Protein sequence: CASSDGNYEQYF.

This clonotype was recorded many times. The genes are TRBV10-3 and TRBJ2-1, with a tentative D call TRBD2 (6 bases). This CDR3 is 14 amino acids long. The V gene lost 5 bases and the J gene lost 1 base, with 9 bases spanning the gap. Germline lookup yields CDR1 ENHRY and CDR2 SYGVKD. The CDR3 loop is CAISPGTSYNEQFF. The CDR3 nucleotides are TGTGCCATCAGTCCCGGGACTTCCTACAATGAGCAGTTCTTC.

The chain links TRBV11-3 to TRBJ2-5; 10 bases line up with TRBD2. After removal of 5 bases from V and 2 bases from J, the junction contained 5 bases not matched to a gene. Germline loops: CDR1 SGHNT, CDR2 YENEEA. This CDR3 comprises 15 residues. The CDR3 is CASSPLLAGQETQYF. CDR3 nucleotide sequence: TGTGCCAGCAGCCCTCTACTAGCGGGGCAAGAGACCCAGTACTTC.

The chain combines TRBV9 with TRBJ2-6; D unclear. V was trimmed by 3 bases and J by 0 bases, leaving 7 bases between them. Germline V gene lookup returns CDR1 SGDLS and CDR2 YYNGEE. The CDR3 has 15 residues. The CDR3 region is CASSGRVSGANVLTF. CDR3 in DNA: TGTGCCAGCAGCGGTCGGGTCTCTGGGGCCAACGTCCTGACTTTC.

There are many counts of this clonotype. J is TRBJ2-5 and V is TRBV12-3 or TRBV12-4; D not resolved. The CDR3 is 13 residues long. Trimming took off 3 bases at V and 4 bases at J, with 9 bases between the two ends. The CDR3 spells CASSFGAGETQYF. The DNA of the CDR3 is TGTGCCAGCAGTTTCGGAGCAGGAGAGACCCAGTACTTC.

The genes are TRBV6-5 and TRBJ2-1, with 7 bases aligning to TRBD1. CDR1 is MNHEY and CDR2 is SVGAGI in the germline V gene. The CDR3 covers 14 residues. The V segment lost 2 bases and the J segment 9 bases; nucleotides outside the gene matches: 7. CDR3 protein: CASSYNEGGSEQFF. The CDR3 region has the DNA TGTGCCAGCAGTTACAACGAAGGGGGCAGTGAGCAGTTCTTC.

In this sample, this clonotype turned up a few times. J is TRBJ1-4 and V is TRBV25-1, with D unresolved. This CDR3 region has 11 residues. Trimming took 5 bases from V and 14 from J, leaving 12 bases between them. Germline V gene data show CDR1 as MGHDK and CDR2 as SYGVNS. The CDR3 reads CASSNDIGLFF. The CDR3 DNA reads TGTGCCAGCAGTAACGACATAGGTCTGTTTTTT. Drawing the rest from reference TRBV25-1 and TRBJ1-4, the complete variable domain is EADIYQTPRYLVIGTGKKITLECSQTMGHDKMYWYQQDPGMELHLIHYSYGVNSTEKGDLSSESTVSRIRTEHFPLTLESARPSHTSQYLCASSNDIGLFFGSGTQLSVL.

This clonotype was counted many times. The chain couples TRBV4-3 to TRBJ2-2; the D is unclear. In germline, CDR1 is LGHNA, CDR2 YSLEER. Trimming removed 2 bases at V and 5 bases at J, with 12 bases between. The CDR3 sequence is 15 residues long. CDR3 region: CASSQTPTGTGELFF. CDR3 nucleotides: TGCGCCAGCAGCCAAACACCTACCGGAACCGGGGAGCTGTTTTTT.

The rearrangement links TRBV11-2 to TRBJ1-2; D is uncertain. Trimming left V 4 bases short and J 4 bases short, with 10 bases between. CDR1 is SGHAT and CDR2 is FQNNGV in the germline V gene. The CDR3 totals 13 residues. The CDR3 region has the DNA TGTGCCAGCAGCTCCGGGTTGCTCTATGGCTACACCTTC. Translated, it gives CASSSGLLYGYTF.

The chain joins TRBV19 to TRBJ2-6; D remains ambiguous. V lost 3 bases and J 4 bases, leaving 4 bases between the germline ends. CDR1 is LNHDA and CDR2 is SQIVND in the germline V gene (reference sequence). The CDR3 is 13 amino acids. The CDR3 DNA reads as TGTGCCAGTAGTATGGGAGGGGCCAACGTCCTGACTTTC. Protein: CASSMGGANVLTF.

This clonotype was recorded a few times. The chain recombines TRBV24-1 with TRBJ2-7, with D possibly being TRBD1 (6 bases). V was clipped by 9 bases and J by 7 bases, with 21 bases between them. CDR1 KGHDR and CDR2 SFDVKD come from the germline V gene. The length of the CDR3 is 14 residues. DNA for the CDR3: TGTGCCACCCCCCCTGACAGGCCCCCGGGGGAGCAGTACTTC. Translating it yields CATPPDRPPGEQYF.

This clonotype was detected a few times. The CDR3 DNA sequence: TGTGCCAGCAGCGACCTGACTAGTCCCGGGGAGCTGTTTTTT. It specifies CASSDLTSPGELFF. The chain joins TRBV11-2 to TRBJ2-2; D possibly corresponds to TRBD2 (6 bases). CDR3 length: 14 amino acids. V was pared by 5 bases and J by 6 bases, with 13 bases between. In germline, CDR1 is SGHAT, CDR2 FQNNGV. The full variable domain, in which reference TRBV11-2 and TRBJ2-2 provide the parts outside the CDR3, is EAGVAQSPRYKIIEKRQSVAFWCNPISGHATLYWYQQILGQGPKLLIQFQNNGVVDDSQLPKDRFSAERLKGVDSTLKIQPAKLEDSAVYLCASSDLTSPGELFFGEGSRLTVL.

J is TRBJ1-2 and V is TRBV12-3 or TRBV12-4; no clear D gene. The V end lost 1 base, the J end lost 3 bases, and 9 bases lay between the germline ends. The CDR3 covers 14 residues. The CDR3, as DNA: TGTGCCAGCAGTTTAGGGCCCCGGTACTATGGCTACACCTTC. Its protein product is CASSLGPRYYGYTF.

This clonotype was recorded once. The chain combines TRBV5-5 with TRBJ2-7; TRBD1 matches at 8 bases. CDR3 length: 17 residues. V lost 2 bases, J lost 5 bases, and 15 bases stayed unmatched. Germline CDR1 and CDR2: SGHKS and YYEKEE (reference sequence). The CDR3 reads CASSFGALGQGIDEQYF. CDR3 nucleotide sequence: TGTGCCAGCAGCTTCGGGGCCCTCGGACAGGGTATTGACGAGCAGTACTTC.

This clonotype was counted a few times. The chain's CDR3 is CASSYLAGEVQYF. The CDR3 nucleotides read TGTGCCAGCAGCTACCTAGCGGGGGAGGTTCAGTACTTC. The rearrangement uses TRBV7-9 and TRBJ2-4; 10 nucleotides align to TRBD2. V shed 4 bases, J shed 11 bases, and the junction held 5 bases outside the gene matches. Germline loops: CDR1 SEHNR, CDR2 FQNEAQ (reference sequence). This CDR3 contains 13 residues.

The chain recombines TRBV6-5 with TRBJ1-1; D not resolved. Trimming left V 0 bases short and J 4 bases short, with 12 bases between. Germline V CDR1 and CDR2: MNHEY, SVGAGI. This CDR3 is 15 amino acids long. The CDR3 nucleotides are TGTGCCAGCAGTTACTCGAGCGTGGGGAGCACTGAAGCTTTCTTT. Translated, it gives CASSYSSVGSTEAFF.

This clonotype is a singleton in its sample. One junction end does not reproduce the germline sequence, and a read error may be involved. V and J are TRBV4-2 and TRBJ2-3; 13 nucleotides line up with TRBD2. Germline V gives CDR1 LGHNA, CDR2 YNFKEQ. CDR3 length equals 21 residues. The CDR3 DNA reads as TGTGCCATCAGCCCCCGTCGGCCGGGACAGGAAGGACTAGCGGGAGAAGATACGCAGTATTTT. Translated, it gives CAISPRRPGQEGLAGEDTQYF.

The V gene is TRBV12-3 or TRBV12-4, the J gene TRBJ2-1; TRBD2 is a possible D gene (5 bases). The V end lost 8 bases, the J end lost 4 bases, and 15 bases lay between the germline ends. The CDR3 runs 14 residues. The CDR3 sequence is CASSGASPYNEQFF. For the CDR3, the DNA is TGTGCCAGCTCAGGCGCTAGCCCATACAATGAGCAGTTCTTC.

V is TRBV11-2 and J is TRBJ1-6; no definite D call. The CDR3 is 14 amino acids. Germline CDR1 reads SGHAT; CDR2 reads FQNNGV. Trimming took 5 bases from V and 5 from J, leaving 10 bases between them. The CDR3 reads CASSPWGDNSPLHF. Written as DNA, the CDR3 is TGTGCCAGCAGCCCATGGGGAGATAATTCACCCCTCCACTTT.

This clonotype was recorded a few times. The chain uses TRBV20-1 and TRBJ1-2; D may be TRBD1 (5 bases). Germline V lookup: CDR1 DFQATT, CDR2 SNEGSKA (reference sequence). The V gene lost 0 bases and the J gene lost 5 bases, with 19 bases spanning the gap. The CDR3 length is 16 residues. The CDR3 protein is CSARDLESGAVYGYTF. CDR3 nucleotides: TGCAGTGCTAGAGATCTGGAATCTGGGGCCGTATATGGCTACACCTTC.

The chain joins TRBV4-1 to TRBJ2-7; D gene ambiguous. V lost 0 bases to trimming and J lost 2 bases, with 11 bases between them. This CDR3 spans 15 amino acids. Per germline, CDR1 MGHRA and CDR2 YSYEKL. The CDR3 nucleotides are TGCGCCAGCAGCCAAGATCTATACAGCCCCTACGAGCAGTACTTC. Translation gives CASSQDLYSPYEQYF.

CDR3 in DNA: TGTGCCAGCAGCCGTTTGAGAGGGAGGGATTACGAGCAGTACTTC. Translated, it gives CASSRLRGRDYEQYF. This sequence joins TRBV7-9 and TRBJ2-7; 7 bases map to TRBD2. The CDR3 runs to 15 residues. Germline V gene data show CDR1 as SEHNR and CDR2 as FQNEAQ (reference sequence). The junction had 11 bases not matched to a gene; V was cut back by 5 bases and J by 4 bases.

This chain joins TRBV6-6 and TRBJ2-3; 9 nucleotides align to TRBD2. The trim removed 6 bases at V and 4 bases at J, leaving 2 bases unmatched. The CDR3 covers 13 residues. Germline CDR1 reads MNHNY; CDR2 reads SVGAGI (reference sequence). DNA for the CDR3: TGTGCCAGCAGGGGCGGGGGGGCAGATACGCAGTATTTT. Translated, it gives CASRGGGADTQYF.

A few counts support this clonotype. V is TRBV27 and J is TRBJ2-3; D unclear. The CDR3 has 13 residues. Between the trimmed V and J ends, which lost 2 bases and 4 bases, there was a span of 7 bases. Germline values: CDR1 MNHEY, CDR2 SMNVEV (reference sequence). The CDR3 loop reads CASSLVWADTQYF. The CDR3 DNA reads as TGTGCCAGCAGTTTAGTTTGGGCAGATACGCAGTATTTT.

This clonotype was found a few times. V gene TRBV19 combines with J gene TRBJ2-7; no firm D call. The CDR3 spans 13 residues. Trimming shortened V by 7 bases and J by 0 bases, and 10 bases separated the two germline ends. Germline V CDR1 and CDR2: LNHDA, SQIVND (reference sequence). In DNA, the CDR3 is TGTGCCAGTAAACAGTCTTTCTCCTACGAGCAGTACTTC. This sequence encodes CASKQSFSYEQYF.

This clonotype was seen more than once but under ten times. V usage is TRBV4-1 and J usage is TRBJ2-7; D gene ambiguous. V gave up 5 bases and J gave up 5 bases, with 13 bases separating them. Germline V CDR1 and CDR2: MGHRA, YSYEKL. This CDR3 has 13 residues. Here the CDR3 reads CASSTPQPNEQYF. DNA of the CDR3: TGCGCCAGCAGCACCCCCCAACCGAACGAGCAGTACTTC.

This clonotype has only a few counts. CDR3 sequence reads: CATSDPGQRPDTQYF. The CDR3 bases are TGTGCCACCAGTGACCCAGGACAGCGGCCAGATACGCAGTATTTT. The rearrangement uses TRBV24-1 and TRBJ2-3; TRBD1 is a possible D gene (6 bases). V lost 4 bases and J lost 4, with 14 bases in between. The CDR3 has 15 residues. Germline CDR1 KGHDR, CDR2 SFDVKD.

The V gene is TRBV4-2, the J gene TRBJ1-1, with 8 nucleotides matching TRBD1. Losses at the gene ends were 4 bases for V and 1 base for J; bases not matched to a gene: 17. The V gene's germline CDR1 is LGHNA and CDR2 YNFKEQ. This CDR3 has 19 amino acids. CDR3 amino acids: CASSLIAGTGDFPNTEAFF. CDR3 bases: TGTGCCAGCAGCCTCATTGCGGGGACAGGCGATTTTCCGAACACTGAAGCTTTCTTT.

This clonotype was observed a few times. The rearrangement joins TRBV7-9 to TRBJ2-1, with a tentative D call TRBD2 (7 bases). V was cut by 4 bases and J by 4 bases, with 14 bases left in between. The CDR3 consists of 15 residues. Germline V gene data show CDR1 as SEHNR and CDR2 as FQNEAQ (reference sequence). For the CDR3, the DNA is TGTGCCAGCAGCTCCATACAGGGAGGGTACAATGAGCAGTTCTTC. Translation gives CASSSIQGGYNEQFF.

V and J are TRBV7-9 and TRBJ2-2; no firm D call. Trimming took 1 base from V and 1 from J, leaving 7 bases between them. The CDR3 runs 15 residues. The germline V gene has CDR1 SEHNR and CDR2 FQNEAQ (reference sequence). The CDR3 sequence is CASSLVPGNTGELFF. The CDR3 nucleotides read TGTGCCAGCAGCTTAGTCCCCGGGAACACCGGGGAGCTGTTTTTT.